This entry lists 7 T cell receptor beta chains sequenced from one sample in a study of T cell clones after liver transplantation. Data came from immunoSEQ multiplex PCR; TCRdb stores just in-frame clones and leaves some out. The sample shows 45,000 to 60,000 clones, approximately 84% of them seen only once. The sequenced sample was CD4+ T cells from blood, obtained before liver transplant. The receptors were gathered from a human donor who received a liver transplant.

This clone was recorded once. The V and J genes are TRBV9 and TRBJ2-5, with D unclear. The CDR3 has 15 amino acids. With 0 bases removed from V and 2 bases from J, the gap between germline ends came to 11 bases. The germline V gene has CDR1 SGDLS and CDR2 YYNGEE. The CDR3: CASSVGVGRQETQYF. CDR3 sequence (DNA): TGTGCCAGCAGCGTAGGGGTGGGCAGACAAGAGACCCAGTACTTC.

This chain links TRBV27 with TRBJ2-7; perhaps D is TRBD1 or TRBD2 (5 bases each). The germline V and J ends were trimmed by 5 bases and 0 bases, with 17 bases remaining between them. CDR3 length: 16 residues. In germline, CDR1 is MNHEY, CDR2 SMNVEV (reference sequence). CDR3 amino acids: CASSQRGRASSYEQYF. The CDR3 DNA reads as TGTGCCAGCAGTCAACGGGGCAGGGCAAGCTCCTACGAGCAGTACTTC.

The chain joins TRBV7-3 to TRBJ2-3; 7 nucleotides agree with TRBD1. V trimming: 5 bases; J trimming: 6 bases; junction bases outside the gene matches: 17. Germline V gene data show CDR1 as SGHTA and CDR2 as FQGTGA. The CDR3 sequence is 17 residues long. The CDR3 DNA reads TGTGCCAGCAGCCCCGGGCCCGCCAGGGGGATGGGCGATACGCAGTATTTT. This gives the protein CASSPGPARGMGDTQYF. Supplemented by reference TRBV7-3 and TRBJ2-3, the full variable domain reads GAGVSQTPSNKVTEKGKYVELRCDPISGHTALYWYRQSLGQGPEFLIYFQGTGAADDSGLPNDRFFAVRPEGSVSTLKIQRTERGDSAVYLCASSPGPARGMGDTQYFGPGTRLTVL.

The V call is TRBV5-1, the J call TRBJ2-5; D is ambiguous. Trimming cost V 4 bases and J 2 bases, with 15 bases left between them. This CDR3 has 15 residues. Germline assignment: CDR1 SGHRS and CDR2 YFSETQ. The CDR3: CASSPALGSQETQYF. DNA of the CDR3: TGCGCCAGCAGCCCGGCCCTGGGTTCACAAGAGACCCAGTACTTC.

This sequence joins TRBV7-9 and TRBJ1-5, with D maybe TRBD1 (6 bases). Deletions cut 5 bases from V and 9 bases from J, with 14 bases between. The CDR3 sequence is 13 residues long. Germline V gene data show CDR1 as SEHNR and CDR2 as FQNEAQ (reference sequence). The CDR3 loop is CASSKGGSGPQHF. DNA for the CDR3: TGTGCCAGCAGCAAAGGGGGGTCGGGGCCCCAGCATTTT. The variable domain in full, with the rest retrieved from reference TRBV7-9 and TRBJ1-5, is DTGVSQNPRHKITKRGQNVTFRCDPISEHNRLYWYRQTLGQGPEFLTYFQNEAQLEKSRLLSDRFSAERPKGSFSTLEIQRTEQGDSAMYLCASSKGGSGPQHFGDGTRLSIL.

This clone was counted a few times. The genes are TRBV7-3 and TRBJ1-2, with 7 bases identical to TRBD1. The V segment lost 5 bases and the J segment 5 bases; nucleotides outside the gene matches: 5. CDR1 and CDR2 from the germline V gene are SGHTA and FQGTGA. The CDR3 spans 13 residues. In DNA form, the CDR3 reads TGTGCCAGCAGCCCGGACAGGAGTTATGGCTACACCTTC. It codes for CASSPDRSYGYTF.

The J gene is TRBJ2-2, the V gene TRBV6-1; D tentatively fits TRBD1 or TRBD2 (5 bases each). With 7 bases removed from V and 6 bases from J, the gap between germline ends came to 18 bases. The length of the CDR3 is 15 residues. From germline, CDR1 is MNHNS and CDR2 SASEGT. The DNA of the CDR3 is TGTGCCAGCACCGAGGGACCGGCCCACGCCGGGGAGCTGTTTTTT. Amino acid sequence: CASTEGPAHAGELFF.